Listed below are T cell receptor beta chains from one sample, sequenced in a study of blood T cell repertoires in COVID-19. Here immunoSEQ multiplex PCR was the method, and the copy in TCRdb shows in-frame clones only, minus some. The sample lists just over 95,000 clones; approximately 90% were seen once. The material sequenced was peripheral blood. These receptors were collected from a man aged 50-59 years with acute or convalescent COVID-19. The CDR3 runs from the conserved cysteine through the conserved F or W. D genes are given only for firm matches. Size tells how often a clone was seen (once, few, many) or the class of an expanded clone, and some rows leave it out.

TRBD1,few,TRBV3-1/TRBV3-2,TRBJ1-1,CASRRGQGNTEAFF,TGTGCCAGCAGGAGGGGACAGGGGAACACTGAAGCTTTCTTT
TRBD2,NA,TRBV5-1,TRBJ2-3,CASSLQTSGRIDTQYF,TGCGCCAGCAGCTTACAGACTAGCGGGAGGATAGATACGCAGTATTTT
TRBD2,NA,TRBV4-1,TRBJ2-3,CATSLAGVTDTQYF,TGCGCCACCTCTCTAGCGGGAGTGACAGATACGCAGTATTTT
NA,NA,TRBV6-4,TRBJ2-1,CASSDLAVSSYNEQFF,TGTGCCAGCAGTGATCTGGCGGTAAGCTCCTACAATGAGCAGTTCTTC
NA,NA,TRBV4-1,TRBJ2-1,CASSSTAVNEQFF,TGCGCCAGCAGCTCGACAGCCGTCAATGAGCAGTTCTTC
TRBD1,NA,TRBV5-1,TRBJ1-2,CASSLDRGRGYTF,TGCGCCAGCAGCTTGGACAGGGGGCGTGGCTACACCTTC
TRBD1,NA,TRBV19,TRBJ2-5,CASSIQGQGKTQYF,TGTGCCAGTAGTATACAAGGACAGGGGAAGACCCAGTACTTC
NA,NA,TRBV7-2,TRBJ2-3,CASSFREYTDTQYF,TGTGCCAGCAGCTTCAGGGAATACACAGATACGCAGTATTTT
NA,NA,TRBV10-3,TRBJ2-5,CAISVNRKETQYF,TGTGCCATCAGTGTAAACAGGAAAGAGACCCAGTACTTC
TRBD1,NA,TRBV19,TRBJ1-5,CASGSGGLVQPQHF,TGTGCCAGTGGGTCAGGGGGCTTAGTTCAGCCCCAGCATTTT
TRBD2,NA,TRBV11-2,TRBJ2-5,CASSARGSGVHQETQYF,TGTGCCAGCAGCGCCCGGGGGAGCGGGGTACATCAAGAGACCCAGTACTTC
TRBD2,NA,TRBV5-4,TRBJ2-2,CASSLGTSGNTGELFF,TGTGCCAGCAGCTTGGGGACTAGCGGGAACACCGGGGAGCTGTTTTTT
TRBD2,NA,TRBV14,TRBJ2-7,CASSQGWGSGRREQYF,TGTGCCAGCAGCCAAGGGTGGGGTAGCGGGAGACGCGAGCAGTACTTC
TRBD1,NA,TRBV2,TRBJ1-1,CASSFRQGDAFF,TGTGCCAGCAGCTTTAGACAGGGGGACGCTTTCTTT
NA,NA,TRBV6-2/TRBV6-3,TRBJ2-6,CASSSLQDSGANVLTF,TGTGCCAGCAGTTCCCTACAGGACTCTGGGGCCAACGTCCTGACTTTC
TRBD2,NA,TRBV5-1,TRBJ2-7,CASSLGVAGAYEQYF,TGCGCCAGCAGCCTTGGGGTAGCGGGGGCGTACGAGCAGTACTTC
NA,once,TRBV19,TRBJ2-3,CASSMGGDTQYF,TGTGCCAGTAGTATGGGGGGAGATACGCAGTATTTT
NA,NA,TRBV12-3/TRBV12-4,TRBJ2-3,CASRTASTDTQYF,TGTGCCAGCAGGACAGCTAGCACAGATACGCAGTATTTT
NA,NA,TRBV10-3,TRBJ1-2,CASSQVYGYTF,TGTGCCTCCTCACAGGTCTATGGCTACACCTTC
NA,NA,TRBV6-1,TRBJ1-2,CASSEVGSGNYGYTF,TGTGCCAGCAGTGAAGTAGGTTCGGGTAACTATGGCTACACCTTC
TRBD1,once,TRBV4-3,TRBJ2-1,CASSQDSGQGGDEQFF,TGCGCCAGCAGCCAAGATTCGGGACAGGGCGGGGATGAGCAGTTCTTC
TRBD1,NA,TRBV4-3,TRBJ1-2,CASSQDPNRGDGYTF,TGCGCCAGCAGCCAAGATCCTAACAGGGGGGATGGCTACACCTTC
NA,NA,TRBV12-2,TRBJ1-3,CASRLAPTGPPDNSGNTIYF,TGTGCAAGTCGCTTAGCCCCGACAGGGCCTCCTGATAACTCTGGAAACACCATATATTTT
NA,NA,TRBV18,TRBJ2-1,CASSPTQGLHEQFF,TGTGCCAGCTCACCTACCCAGGGTTTGCATGAGCAGTTCTTC
TRBD2,NA,TRBV14,TRBJ2-5,CASSPPTGLASETQYF,TGTGCCAGCAGCCCACCAACGGGACTAGCCTCAGAGACCCAGTACTTC
NA,NA,TRBV10-2,TRBJ2-5,CASSEGGSPQETQYF,TGCGCCAGCAGTGAAGGGGGATCCCCCCAAGAGACCCAGTACTTC
NA,once,TRBV27,TRBJ2-1,CASSLGAIAVNEQFF,TGTGCCAGCAGTTTAGGGGCAATAGCGGTGAATGAGCAGTTCTTC
TRBD1,once,TRBV7-2,TRBJ1-2,CASSPGTGYGYTF,TGTGCCAGCAGCCCGGGGACAGGCTATGGCTACACCTTC
NA,few,TRBV6-6,TRBJ1-4,CASSYDPGQPNEKLFF,TGTGCCAGCAGTTACGATCCGGGACAACCGAATGAAAAACTGTTTTTT
TRBD1,NA,TRBV7-9,TRBJ1-1,CASSRGQVNTEAFF,TGTGCCAGCAGCAGGGGACAGGTGAACACTGAAGCTTTCTTT
NA,NA,TRBV19,TRBJ2-7,CASSRWGDYEQYF,TGTGCCAGTAGTCGTTGGGGGGACTACGAGCAGTACTTC
NA,NA,TRBV5-1,TRBJ1-1,CASSRLQMNTEAFF,TGCGCCAGCAGCCGACTTCAGATGAACACTGAAGCTTTCTTT
NA,NA,TRBV2,TRBJ2-3,CASSEGRSGSADTQYF,TGTGCCAGCAGTGAAGGCCGTTCCGGTAGCGCAGATACGCAGTATTTT
TRBD2,NA,TRBV7-7,TRBJ2-3,CASSRASGMSTDTQYF,TGTGCCAGCAGCCGAGCTAGCGGGATGAGCACAGATACGCAGTATTTT
TRBD2,once,TRBV7-8,TRBJ2-2,CASSTLAGGGTGELFF,TGTGCCAGCAGCACACTAGCGGGAGGAGGTACCGGGGAGCTGTTTTTT
NA,NA,TRBV10-2,TRBJ1-6,CASSGSYNSPLHF,TGCGCCAGCAGTGGCAGTTATAATTCACCCCTCCACTTT
NA,NA,TRBV19,TRBJ2-7,CASSISREGHEQYF,TGTGCCAGTAGTATATCGCGGGAAGGACACGAGCAGTACTTC
NA,NA,TRBV14,TRBJ1-4,CASSQGPVREKLFF,TGTGCCAGCAGCCAAGGTCCCGTGCGGGAAAAACTGTTTTTT
NA,NA,TRBV5-1,TRBJ2-7,CASSLDRMGYEQYF,TGCGCCAGCAGCCTAGACAGGATGGGCTACGAGCAGTACTTC
TRBD2,NA,TRBV5-6,TRBJ2-5,CASSVLAGGFETQYF,TGTGCCAGCAGCGTCCTAGCGGGAGGATTCGAGACCCAGTACTTC
TRBD2,NA,TRBV7-2,TRBJ2-2,CASSFRTSGYTGELFF,TGTGCCAGCAGCTTCCGGACTAGCGGTTACACCGGGGAGCTGTTTTTT
NA,NA,TRBV12-2,TRBJ2-5,CASRLAYSIVEQETQYF,TGTGCAAGTCGCTTAGCCTATTCTATCGTAGAGCAAGAGACCCAGTACTTC